This is a list of T cell receptor beta chains from one sample in a study of identical twins. TCRdb reprocessed the 5' RACE reads with MiXCR, giving one entry per CDR3 protein. The top ten hold approximately 4.3% of the sample, which has about 690,000 distinct CDR3 sequences, 21% seen once. A further study also used this sample, focusing on T cells expressing NK-cell markers.

What was sequenced was PBMCs. The receptors shown here come from a woman aged 18-29 years in good health. CDR3s include the opening cysteine and the closing phenylalanine or tryptophan. A D gene is named only where the DNA matches it firmly. Size is stated for part of the rows, as once, few or many counts, or as a class when the clone is expanded.

CSAKGTSGGYTDTQYF	TGCAGTGCTAAAGGGACTAGCGGGGGGTATACAGATACGCAGTATTTT	TRBD2	TRBJ2-3	16	TRBV20-1	NA
CASSFRQGRGETQYF	TGTGCCAGCAGCTTCCGACAGGGAAGGGGAGAGACCCAGTACTTC	TRBD1	TRBJ2-5	15	TRBV7-3	NA
CASRTEHTYEQYF	TGTGCCAGCCGGACGGAGCATACCTACGAGCAGTACTTC	NA	TRBJ2-7	13	TRBV6-6	NA
CSARTSLDEQFF	TGCAGTGCTAGAACTAGCTTGGATGAGCAGTTCTTC	NA	TRBJ2-1	12	TRBV20-1	NA
CSAEGQGNEQFF	TGCAGCGCTGAAGGACAGGGCAATGAGCAGTTCTTC	TRBD1	TRBJ2-1	12	TRBV29-1	NA
CATGQGRSYEQYF	TGTGCCACCGGACAGGGTCGGTCCTACGAGCAGTACTTC	TRBD1	TRBJ2-7	13	TRBV10-3	NA
CASSIVAKLNTEAFF	TGTGCCAGTAGTATAGTTGCCAAATTGAACACTGAAGCTTTCTTT	NA	TRBJ1-1	15	TRBV19	NA
CASNVQGKPYEQYF	TGTGCCAGCAACGTACAGGGGAAACCCTACGAGCAGTACTTC	NA	TRBJ2-7	14	TRBV21-1	NA
CAIEGGNADTQYF	TGTGCCATCGAGGGAGGTAACGCAGATACGCAGTATTTT	NA	TRBJ2-3	13	TRBV10-3	few
CASSLQRGAYNEQFF	TGTGCCAGCAGCCTCCAGCGGGGGGCCTACAATGAGCAGTTCTTC	TRBD2	TRBJ2-1	15	TRBV7-3	many
CASIPSGRMNNEQFF	TGTGCCAGCATCCCCAGCGGGAGGATGAACAATGAGCAGTTCTTC	TRBD2	TRBJ2-1	15	TRBV12-3/TRBV12-4	NA
CASSDSFVSQGAQYF	TGTGCCAGCAGTGATTCGTTTGTCTCCCAAGGAGCCCAGTACTTC	NA	TRBJ2-5	15	TRBV2	NA
CSVPAGGPRNEQFF	TGCAGCGTTCCAGCGGGAGGGCCCAGAAATGAGCAGTTCTTC	TRBD2	TRBJ2-1	14	TRBV29-1	NA
CATSRDRSSEQFF	TGTGCCACCAGCAGAGATCGTAGCAGTGAGCAGTTCTTC	NA	TRBJ2-1	13	TRBV15	NA
CASSHSAGHEQYF	TGTGCCAGCAGCCATAGCGCTGGCCACGAGCAGTACTTC	NA	TRBJ2-7	13	TRBV7-2	few
CSARDRGIPYEQYF	TGCAGTGCTAGAGATCGGGGAATCCCCTACGAGCAGTACTTC	NA	TRBJ2-7	14	TRBV20-1	few
CASSSKFGTAYNEQFF	TGTGCCAGCAGCTCAAAGTTCGGGACAGCCTACAATGAGCAGTTCTTC	TRBD1	TRBJ2-1	16	TRBV11-2	NA
CASSLKVRLAGETQYF	TGTGCCAGCAGCTTGAAGGTTCGACTAGCGGGAGAGACCCAGTACTTC	TRBD2	TRBJ2-5	16	TRBV5-5	NA
CASSLQGGNGELFF	TGTGCCAGCAGCCTTCAGGGAGGGAACGGGGAGCTGTTTTTT	TRBD2	TRBJ2-2	14	TRBV5-6	NA
CASGRDPVPYEQYF	TGTGCCAGCGGCCGGGATCCCGTCCCCTACGAGCAGTACTTC	NA	TRBJ2-7	14	TRBV7-9	few
CASSGLDRDYLRTDTQYF	TGTGCCAGCAGCGGACTCGATCGGGACTACCTTCGCACAGATACGCAGTATTTT	TRBD2	TRBJ2-3	18	TRBV13	NA
CASSPASGRSYEQFF	TGCGCCAGCAGCCCTGCTAGCGGGAGGTCCTATGAGCAGTTCTTC	TRBD2	TRBJ2-1	15	TRBV10-1	few
CASSFGTGAGQPQHF	TGTGCCAGCAGTTTCGGGACAGGGGCAGGTCAGCCCCAGCATTTT	TRBD1	TRBJ1-5	15	TRBV12-3/TRBV12-4	NA
CARSQSGSRNTEAFF	TGTGCCAGATCCCAGAGCGGATCCAGAAACACTGAAGCTTTCTTT	NA	TRBJ1-1	15	TRBV19	few
CSAGGLGRGNEQFF	TGCAGTGCCGGGGGATTGGGCCGAGGCAATGAGCAGTTCTTC	NA	TRBJ2-1	14	TRBV20-1	few
CASGQGRNTDTQYF	TGTGCCAGCGGACAGGGACGTAATACAGATACGCAGTATTTT	TRBD1	TRBJ2-3	14	TRBV12-3/TRBV12-4	few